Listed here are 24 T cell receptor beta chains from one sample, sequenced in a study of Ad26.COV2.S vaccination and SARS-CoV-2 variants. Profiling relied on immunoSEQ multiplex PCR, and the TCRdb table lists in-frame clones only, not all of them. Of under 550,000 clones listed, approximately 87% are singletons. As for treatment: over 15 received Ad26.COV2.S at low or high dose, single or two shots; roughly five received placebo; per-sample allocation not given. Sampling occurred on day 63 after the first vaccine or placebo injection. This sample comprised peripheral blood, obtained in a trial of Ad26.COV2.S vaccine versus placebo. The source of these receptors is a person aged 18-60 years who received the Ad26.COV2.S COVID-19 vaccine or a placebo.

This clone has more than one count but fewer than ten. The V call is TRBV18, the J call TRBJ1-6; a possible D gene is TRBD1 (5 bases). Looked up from germline, CDR1 is KGHSH and CDR2 is LQKENI. Trimming took 5 bases from V and 8 from J, leaving 16 bases between them. The CDR3 is 15 amino acids. This CDR3 reads CASSRTSYSDSPLHF. The CDR3 nucleotides read TGTGCCAGCTCAAGGACATCCTACTCCGATTCACCCCTCCACTTT.

The chain uses TRBV7-6 and TRBJ2-3; D gene unclear. Trimming pared 2 bases from V and 3 bases from J, leaving 12 bases between. The V gene's germline CDR1 is SGHVS and CDR2 FNYEAQ. The CDR3 totals 15 residues. The CDR3 here is CASSLQPPGTDTQYF. For the CDR3, the DNA is TGTGCCAGCAGCTTACAACCGCCCGGGACAGATACGCAGTATTTT.

This chain links TRBV5-5 with TRBJ1-5; D ambiguous. Per the germline V gene, CDR1 is SGHKS and CDR2 is YYEKEE (reference sequence). Trimming cost V 1 base and J 4 bases, with 15 bases left between them. The CDR3 length is 16 residues. CDR3 coding DNA: TGTGCCAGCAGCTTGTCCCTCCAGTCGAATAATCAGCCCCAGCATTTT. The encoded protein is CASSLSLQSNNQPQHF.

This chain links TRBV6-2 or TRBV6-3 with TRBJ2-3, with TRBD2 matching 11 bases. J was trimmed by 4 bases and V by 5 bases; bases with no gene match: 8. This CDR3 spans 16 amino acids. Germline CDR1 is MNHEY and CDR2 is SVGEGT. The CDR3 DNA sequence: TGTGCCAGCAGTCGCCTAACTAGCGGGGGTTCAGATACGCAGTATTTT. Translated, it gives CASSRLTSGGSDTQYF.

The V gene is TRBV9, the J gene TRBJ1-1; D is perhaps TRBD1 (5 bases). The CDR3 covers 13 residues. Looked up from germline, CDR1 is SGDLS and CDR2 is YYNGEE. Trimming cost V 4 bases and J 6 bases, with 13 bases left between them. The CDR3 here is CASSIDIGAEAFF. As DNA, the CDR3 is TGTGCCAGCAGCATAGATATAGGGGCTGAAGCTTTCTTT.

The chain carries TRBV7-9 and TRBJ2-7; 12 bases line up with TRBD2. The CDR3 runs 15 residues. V was pared by 2 bases and J by 6 bases, with 5 bases of the junction left unmatched. Germline V lookup: CDR1 SEHNR, CDR2 FQNEAQ (reference sequence). The CDR3 nucleotides read TGTGCCAGCAGCTTAAGAACTAGCGGGGGGTTCGAGCAGTACTTC. Translating it yields CASSLRTSGGFEQYF. The variable domain in full, completed from reference TRBV7-9 and TRBJ2-7, reads DTGVSQNPRHKITKRGQNVTFRCDPISEHNRLYWYRQTLGQGPEFLTYFQNEAQLEKSRLLSDRFSAERPKGSFSTLEIQRTEQGDSAMYLCASSLRTSGGFEQYFGPGTRLTVT.

In its sample, this clone was seen once. The J gene is TRBJ2-1, the V gene TRBV6-5; D not resolved. The germline V gene encodes CDR1 MNHEY and CDR2 SVGAGI. The CDR3 contains 11 residues. V was trimmed by 7 bases and J by 9 bases, leaving 10 bases between them. The CDR3 region is CASTLLGEQFF. CDR3 coding DNA: TGTGCCAGCACTCTTTTGGGTGAGCAGTTCTTC.

The J gene is TRBJ2-6, the V gene TRBV11-2; 10 bases agree with TRBD1. CDR3 length: 17 amino acids. V was pared by 6 bases and J by 0 bases, with 5 bases of the junction left unmatched. Per the germline V gene, CDR1 is SGHAT and CDR2 is FQNNGV. CDR3 sequence (DNA): TGTGCCAGCAGAGGACAGGGGGGGATCTCTGGGGCCAACGTCCTGACTTTC. It translates to CASRGQGGISGANVLTF. The whole variable domain, filled in from reference TRBV11-2 and TRBJ2-6, reads EAGVAQSPRYKIIEKRQSVAFWCNPISGHATLYWYQQILGQGPKLLIQFQNNGVVDDSQLPKDRFSAERLKGVDSTLKIQPAKLEDSAVYLCASRGQGGISGANVLTFGAGSRLTVL.

The chain carries TRBV29-1 and TRBJ2-7, with D tentatively TRBD1 (5 bases). Per the germline V gene, CDR1 is SQVTM and CDR2 is ANQGSEA. Trimming left V 2 bases short and J 13 bases short, with 15 bases between. CDR3 length: 11 residues. The CDR3 region is CSVERGGRLYF. The DNA for the CDR3 is TGCAGCGTTGAAAGGGGCGGCAGGCTCTACTTC.

The genes are TRBV9 and TRBJ1-4, with unresolved D. CDR3 length: 12 amino acids. CDR1 SGDLS and CDR2 YYNGEE come from the germline V gene. Trimming cost V 3 bases and J 6 bases, with 6 bases left between them. In nucleotides, the CDR3 is TGTGCCAGCAGCGACCAGGATGAAAAACTGTTTTTT. Amino acids: CASSDQDEKLFF.

The chain joins TRBV5-1 to TRBJ2-3; D possibly corresponds to TRBD2 (7 bases). CDR3 length: 15 amino acids. The germline V and J ends were trimmed by 9 bases and 0 bases, with 17 bases remaining between them. Germline values: CDR1 SGHRS, CDR2 YFSETQ. The CDR3 DNA reads as TGCGCCAACTACGAGGGGGGGCGGAGCACAGATACGCAGTATTTT. Amino acids: CANYEGGRSTDTQYF.

The CDR3 DNA follows: TGTGCCAGCGGCGGGTTGGGGTACAATGAGCAGTTCTTC. Translated, it gives CASGGLGYNEQFF. The chain combines TRBV28 with TRBJ2-1; a weak D match, TRBD2 (5 bases). CDR3 length: 13 residues. Trimming shortened V by 8 bases and J by 4 bases, and 12 bases separated the two germline ends. The germline V gene has CDR1 MDHEN and CDR2 SYDVKM.

This clone was seen only once. The chain carries TRBV10-1 and TRBJ2-7, with D possibly matching TRBD1 (6 bases). The length of the CDR3 is 14 residues. Per the germline V gene, CDR1 is WNHNN and CDR2 is SYGVQD (reference sequence). Trimming shortened V by 6 bases and J by 2 bases, and 14 bases separated the two germline ends. CDR3 loop: CASSEGTSPYEQYF. The CDR3 nucleotides are TGCGCCAGCAGCGAGGGGACAAGCCCCTACGAGCAGTACTTC.

The chain recombines TRBV7-9 with TRBJ2-7; maybe TRBD1 (7 bases). Trimming pared 5 bases from V and 0 bases from J, leaving 14 bases between. This CDR3 comprises 15 residues. Germline CDR1 is SEHNR and CDR2 is FQNEAQ (reference sequence). In nucleotides, the CDR3 is TGTGCCAGCAGCACCGCGGGACAGCCCTCCTACGAGCAGTACTTC. Amino acid sequence: CASSTAGQPSYEQYF.

The V and J genes are TRBV23-1 and TRBJ1-4; possible D gene TRBD1, 5 bases. TRBV23-1 is sorted into the ORF group, with uncertain function. Trimming cost V 4 bases and J 4 bases, with 16 bases left between them. The CDR3 has 16 residues. The CDR3 DNA is TGCGCCAGCAGTCCTCCCAAGGGGAGGGATAATGAAAAACTGTTTTTT. Its translation is CASSPPKGRDNEKLFF.

This clone has only a few counts. The gene calls are TRBV19 and TRBJ1-1; TRBD1 aligns across 9 bases. V lost 6 bases and J lost 4; bases outside the gene matches: 6. Germline values: CDR1 LNHDA, CDR2 SQIVND (reference sequence). The CDR3 is made up of 14 amino acids. The DNA for the CDR3 is TGTGCCAGTAGGCTACAGGGGGCGAGCACTGAAGCTTTCTTT. Translated, it gives CASRLQGASTEAFF. The full variable domain, its missing parts supplied by reference TRBV19 and TRBJ1-1, is DGGITQSPKYLFRKEGQNVTLSCEQNLNHDAMYWYRQDPGQGLRLIYYSQIVNDFQKGDIAEGYSVSREKKESFPLTVTSAQKNPTAFYLCASRLQGASTEAFFGQGTRLTVV.

The chain couples TRBV28 to TRBJ2-7, with 7 positions matching TRBD1. The germline gives CDR1 MDHEN, CDR2 SYDVKM. This CDR3 is built from 13 residues. Trimming took 3 bases from V and 9 from J; bases not matched to a gene: 8. The DNA of the CDR3 is TGTGCCAGCAGTTTCAACAGGGGTGGTCGGCAGTACTTC. Translating it yields CASSFNRGGRQYF.

V gene TRBV9 combines with J gene TRBJ2-2, with 8 positions matching TRBD1. Per germline, CDR1 SGDLS and CDR2 YYNGEE. This CDR3 is built from 17 residues. V shed 4 bases and J 6 bases; nucleotides not matched to a gene: 14. The CDR3 DNA follows: TGTGCCAGCAGCCCCGGACAGGGCCCACAGAGGGCCGGGGAGCTGTTTTTT. Translation gives CASSPGQGPQRAGELFF.

This clone has only a few counts. The CDR3 nucleotides read TGTGCCACCACCGTCAGGGGCGGGGGGGACACTGAAGCTTTCTTT. As protein: CATTVRGGGDTEAFF. The genes are TRBV2 and TRBJ1-1, with D perhaps TRBD1 (6 bases). V was pared by 10 bases and J by 3 bases, with 21 bases between. The CDR3 spans 15 residues. Germline values: CDR1 SNHLY, CDR2 FYNNEI.

The V call is TRBV7-2, the J call TRBJ2-2, with D maybe TRBD1 (6 bases). The CDR3 is 18 amino acids. Germline V gene data show CDR1 as SGHTA and CDR2 as FQGNSA. Between the trimmed V and J ends, which lost 5 bases and 5 bases, there was a span of 24 bases. The CDR3 loop reads CASSLGSRGAGGTGELFF. The CDR3, as DNA: TGTGCCAGCAGCCTAGGAAGCAGGGGAGCAGGAGGTACCGGGGAGCTGTTTTTT.

There are a few counts of this clone. CDR3 region: CASSDRGGFPYGYTF. The CDR3 nucleotides read TGTGCCAGCAGTGACAGGGGAGGCTTCCCCTATGGCTACACCTTC. The chain combines TRBV6-1 with TRBJ1-2; D might be TRBD1 (6 bases). With 3 bases removed from V and 4 bases from J, the gap between germline ends came to 15 bases. Per germline, CDR1 MNHNS and CDR2 SASEGT. This CDR3 has 15 residues.

CDR3 coding DNA: TGTGCCAGCAGCCCAAGGACATATACTAGCACAGATACGCAGTATTTT. Translated, it gives CASSPRTYTSTDTQYF. V is TRBV11-3 and J is TRBJ2-3; weak D call: TRBD1 (5 bases). This CDR3 spans 16 amino acids. The V end lost 5 bases, the J end lost 0 bases, and 15 bases lay between the germline ends. The V gene's germline CDR1 is SGHNT and CDR2 YENEEA.

The chain combines TRBV27 with TRBJ1-2, with TRBD1 as a possible D gene (6 bases). The CDR3 is made up of 11 amino acids. Germline CDR1 and CDR2: MNHEY and SMNVEV (reference sequence). The germline V and J ends were trimmed by 6 bases and 9 bases, with 11 bases remaining between them. The CDR3 here is CASRQGSRYTF. Written as DNA, the CDR3 is TGTGCCAGCAGGCAGGGGTCGCGCTACACCTTC.

The J gene is TRBJ1-5, the V gene TRBV6-6; tentative D call: TRBD1 (5 bases). The CDR3 is 15 residues long. V dropped 4 bases and J dropped 1 base, with 11 bases sitting between them. Germline V gene data show CDR1 as MNHNY and CDR2 as SVGAGI (reference sequence). The CDR3 DNA sequence: TGTGCCAGCAGTTTCTGGGGGGACAGCAATCAGCCCCAGCATTTT. Its protein product is CASSFWGDSNQPQHF.